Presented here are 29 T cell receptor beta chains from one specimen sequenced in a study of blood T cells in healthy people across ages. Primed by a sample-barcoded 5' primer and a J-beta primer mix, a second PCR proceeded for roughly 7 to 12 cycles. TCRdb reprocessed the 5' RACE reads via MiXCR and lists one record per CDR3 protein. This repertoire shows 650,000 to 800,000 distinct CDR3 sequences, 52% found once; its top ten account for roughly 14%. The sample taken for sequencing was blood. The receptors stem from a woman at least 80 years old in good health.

The CDR3 here is CASSQETRKGGYTF. The CDR3 DNA reads TGTGCCAGCAGCCAAGAGACAAGGAAAGGTGGCTACACCTTC. The chain is built from TRBV3-1 and TRBJ1-2; D not resolved. This CDR3 spans 14 amino acids. The V end was cut by 0 bases, the J end by 7 bases, with 12 bases between. Germline CDR1 reads LGHDT; CDR2 reads YNNKEL (reference sequence).

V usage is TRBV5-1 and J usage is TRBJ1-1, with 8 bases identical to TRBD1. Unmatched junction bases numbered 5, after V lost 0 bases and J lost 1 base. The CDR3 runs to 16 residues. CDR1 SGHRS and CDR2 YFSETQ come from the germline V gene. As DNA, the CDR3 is TGCGCCAGCAGCTTGGGGACAGGGTGGACGAACACTGAAGCTTTCTTT. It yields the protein CASSLGTGWTNTEAFF.

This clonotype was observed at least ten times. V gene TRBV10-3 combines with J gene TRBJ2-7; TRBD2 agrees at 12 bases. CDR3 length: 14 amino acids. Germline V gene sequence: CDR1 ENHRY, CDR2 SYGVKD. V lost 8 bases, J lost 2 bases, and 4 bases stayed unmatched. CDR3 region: CAISRTSGTYEQYF. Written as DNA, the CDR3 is TGTGCCATCTCCCGGACTAGCGGGACCTACGAGCAGTACTTC.

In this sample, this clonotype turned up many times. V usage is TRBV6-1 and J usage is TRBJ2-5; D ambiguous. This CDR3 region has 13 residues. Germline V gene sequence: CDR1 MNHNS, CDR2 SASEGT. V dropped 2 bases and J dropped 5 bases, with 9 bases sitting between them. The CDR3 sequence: CASSESQLETQYF. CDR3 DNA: TGTGCCAGCAGTGAATCGCAGTTGGAGACCCAGTACTTC.

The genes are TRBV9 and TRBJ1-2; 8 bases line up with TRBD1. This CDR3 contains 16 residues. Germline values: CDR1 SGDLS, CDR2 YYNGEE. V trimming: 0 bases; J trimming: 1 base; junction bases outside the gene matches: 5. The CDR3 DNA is TGTGCCAGCAGCGTAGCCCCGGGACAGGATAACTATGGCTACACCTTC. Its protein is CASSVAPGQDNYGYTF. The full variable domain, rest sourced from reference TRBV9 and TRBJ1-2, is DSGVTQTPKHLITATGQRVTLRCSPRSGDLSVYWYQQSLDQGLQFLIQYYNGEERAKGNILERFSAQQFPDLHSELNLSSLELGDSALYFCASSVAPGQDNYGYTFGSGTRLTVV.

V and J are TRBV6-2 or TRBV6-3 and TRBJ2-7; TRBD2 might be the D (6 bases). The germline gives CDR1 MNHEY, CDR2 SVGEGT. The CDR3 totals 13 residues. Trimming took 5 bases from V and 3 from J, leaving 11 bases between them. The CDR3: CASSRTTLYEQYF. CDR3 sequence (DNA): TGTGCCAGCAGTCGGACTACCCTCTACGAGCAGTACTTC.

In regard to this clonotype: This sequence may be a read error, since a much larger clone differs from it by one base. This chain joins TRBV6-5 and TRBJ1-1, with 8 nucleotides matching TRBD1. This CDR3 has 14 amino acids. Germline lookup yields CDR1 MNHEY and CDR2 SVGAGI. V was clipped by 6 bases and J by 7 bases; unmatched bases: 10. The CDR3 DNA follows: TGTGCCAGCAGGGGAGGGACAGGACCACTTGAAGCTTTCTTT. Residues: CASRGGTGPLEAFF.

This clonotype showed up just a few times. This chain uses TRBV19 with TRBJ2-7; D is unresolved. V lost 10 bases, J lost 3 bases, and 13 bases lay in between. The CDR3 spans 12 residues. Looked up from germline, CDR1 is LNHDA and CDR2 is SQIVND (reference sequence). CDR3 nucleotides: TGTGCCAACTCTCTGACCGTCTACGAGCAGTACTTC. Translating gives CANSLTVYEQYF.

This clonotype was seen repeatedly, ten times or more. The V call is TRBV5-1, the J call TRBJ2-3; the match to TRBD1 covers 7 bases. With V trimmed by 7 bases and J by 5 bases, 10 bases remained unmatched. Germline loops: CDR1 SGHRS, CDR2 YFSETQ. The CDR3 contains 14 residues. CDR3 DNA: TGCGCCAGCGGAACAGGGGTTTTTGGAGATACGCAGTATTTT. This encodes CASGTGVFGDTQYF. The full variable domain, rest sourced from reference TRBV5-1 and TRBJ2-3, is KAGVTQTPRYLIKTRGQQVTLSCSPISGHRSVSWYQQTPGQGLQFLFEYFSETQRNKGNFPGRFSGRQFSNSRSEMNVSTLELGDSALYLCASGTGVFGDTQYFGPGTRLTVL.

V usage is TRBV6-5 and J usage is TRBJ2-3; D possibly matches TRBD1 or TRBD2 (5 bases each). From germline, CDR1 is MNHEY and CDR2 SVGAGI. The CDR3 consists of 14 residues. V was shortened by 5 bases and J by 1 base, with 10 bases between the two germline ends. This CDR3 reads CASSNPGRTDTQYF. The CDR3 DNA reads TGTGCCAGCAGTAATCCGGGACGCACAGATACGCAGTATTTT.

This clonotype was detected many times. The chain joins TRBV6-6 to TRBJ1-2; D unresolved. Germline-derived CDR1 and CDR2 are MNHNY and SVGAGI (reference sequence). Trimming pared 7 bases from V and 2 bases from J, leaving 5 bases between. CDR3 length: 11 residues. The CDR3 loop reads CASTLNYGYTF. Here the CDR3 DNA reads TGTGCCAGCACTCTAAACTATGGCTACACCTTC.

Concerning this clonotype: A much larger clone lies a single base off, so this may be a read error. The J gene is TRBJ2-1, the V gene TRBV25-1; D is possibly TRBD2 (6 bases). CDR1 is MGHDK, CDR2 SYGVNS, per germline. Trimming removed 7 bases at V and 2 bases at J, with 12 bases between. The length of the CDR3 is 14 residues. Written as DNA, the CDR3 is TGTGCCAGCAATGTGGGGGGTCCCTACAATGAGCAGTTCTTC. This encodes CASNVGGPYNEQFF.

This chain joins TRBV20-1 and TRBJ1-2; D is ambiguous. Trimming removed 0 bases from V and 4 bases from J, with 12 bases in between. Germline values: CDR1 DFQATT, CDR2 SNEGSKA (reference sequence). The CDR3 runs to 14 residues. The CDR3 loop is CSARDEQNSYGYTF. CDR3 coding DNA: TGCAGTGCTAGAGATGAGCAGAATAGCTATGGCTACACCTTC.

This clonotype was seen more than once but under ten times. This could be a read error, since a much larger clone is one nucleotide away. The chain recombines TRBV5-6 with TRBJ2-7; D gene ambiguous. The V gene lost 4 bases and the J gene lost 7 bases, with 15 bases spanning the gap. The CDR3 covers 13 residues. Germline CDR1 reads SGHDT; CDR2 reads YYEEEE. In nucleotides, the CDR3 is TGTGCCAGCAGCCGAACCAGGTACAATGAGCAGTACTTC. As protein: CASSRTRYNEQYF.

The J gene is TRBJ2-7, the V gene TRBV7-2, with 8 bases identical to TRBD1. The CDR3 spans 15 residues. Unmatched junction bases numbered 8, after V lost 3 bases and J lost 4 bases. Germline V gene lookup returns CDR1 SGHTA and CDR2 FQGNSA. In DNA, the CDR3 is TGTGCCAGCAGCTTCGACAGGGGCGTATATTACGAGCAGTACTTC. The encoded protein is CASSFDRGVYYEQYF. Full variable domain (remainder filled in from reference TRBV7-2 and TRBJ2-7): GAGVSQSPSNKVTEKGKDVELRCDPISGHTALYWYRQSLGQGLEFLIYFQGNSAPDKSGLPSDRFSAERTGGSVSTLTIQRTQQEDSAVYLCASSFDRGVYYEQYFGPGTRLTVT.

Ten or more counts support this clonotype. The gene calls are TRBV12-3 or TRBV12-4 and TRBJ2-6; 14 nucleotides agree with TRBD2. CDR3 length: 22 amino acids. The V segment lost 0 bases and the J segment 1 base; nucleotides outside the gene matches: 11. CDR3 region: CASSLAGTSGRRGLSGANVLTF. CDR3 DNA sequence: TGTGCCAGCAGTTTAGCCGGGACTAGCGGGAGACGGGGCCTATCTGGGGCCAACGTCCTGACTTTC.

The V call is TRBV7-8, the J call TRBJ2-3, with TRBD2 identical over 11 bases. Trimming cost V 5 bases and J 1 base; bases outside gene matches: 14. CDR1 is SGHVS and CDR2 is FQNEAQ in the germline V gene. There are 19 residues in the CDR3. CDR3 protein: CASSLLAGGPPGGTDTQYF. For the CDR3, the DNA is TGTGCCAGCAGCCTCCTAGCGGGGGGCCCGCCGGGTGGCACAGATACGCAGTATTTT.

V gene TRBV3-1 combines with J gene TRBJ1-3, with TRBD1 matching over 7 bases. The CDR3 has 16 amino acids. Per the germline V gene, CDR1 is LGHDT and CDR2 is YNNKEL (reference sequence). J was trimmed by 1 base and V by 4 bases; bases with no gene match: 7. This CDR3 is CASSRRDSESGNTIYF. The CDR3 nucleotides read TGTGCCAGCAGCCGAAGGGACAGCGAATCTGGAAACACCATATATTTT.

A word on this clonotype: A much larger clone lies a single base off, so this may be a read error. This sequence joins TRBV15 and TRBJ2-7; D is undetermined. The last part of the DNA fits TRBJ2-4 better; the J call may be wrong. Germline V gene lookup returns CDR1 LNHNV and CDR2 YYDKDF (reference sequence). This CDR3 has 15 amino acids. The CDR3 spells CASSRDLTPTYIQYF. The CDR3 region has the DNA TGTGCCTCCAGCAGAGATCTGACTCCTACCTACATTCAGTACTTC.

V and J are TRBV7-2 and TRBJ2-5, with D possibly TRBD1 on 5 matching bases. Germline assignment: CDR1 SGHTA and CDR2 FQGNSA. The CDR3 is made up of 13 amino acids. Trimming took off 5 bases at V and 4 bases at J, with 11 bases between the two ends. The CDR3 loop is CASSGSRGETQYF. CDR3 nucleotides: TGTGCCAGCAGCGGGTCTAGGGGAGAGACCCAGTACTTC. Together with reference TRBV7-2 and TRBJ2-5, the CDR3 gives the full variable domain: GAGVSQSPSNKVTEKGKDVELRCDPISGHTALYWYRQSLGQGLEFLIYFQGNSAPDKSGLPSDRFSAERTGGSVSTLTIQRTQQEDSAVYLCASSGSRGETQYFGPGTRLLVL.

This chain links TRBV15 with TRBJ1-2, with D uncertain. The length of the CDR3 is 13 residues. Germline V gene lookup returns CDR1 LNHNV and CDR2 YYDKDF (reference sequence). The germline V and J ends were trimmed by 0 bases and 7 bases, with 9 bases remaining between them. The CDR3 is CATSRDQSPGYTF. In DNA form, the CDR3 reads TGTGCCACCAGCAGAGATCAGTCCCCTGGCTACACCTTC.

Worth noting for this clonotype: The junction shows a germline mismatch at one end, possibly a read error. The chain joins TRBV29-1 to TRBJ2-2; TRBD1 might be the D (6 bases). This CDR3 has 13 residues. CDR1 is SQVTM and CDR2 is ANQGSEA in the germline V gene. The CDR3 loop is CSVEPWDTGEPFF. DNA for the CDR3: TGCAGCGTTGAACCCTGGGACACCGGGGAGCCGTTTTTT.

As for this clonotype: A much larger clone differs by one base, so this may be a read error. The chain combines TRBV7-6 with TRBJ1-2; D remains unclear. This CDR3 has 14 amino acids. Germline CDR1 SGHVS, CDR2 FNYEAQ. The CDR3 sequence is CASSVAEGTGGYTF. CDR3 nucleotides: TGTGCCAGCAGCGTAGCGGAGGGTACTGGGGGCTACACCTTC.

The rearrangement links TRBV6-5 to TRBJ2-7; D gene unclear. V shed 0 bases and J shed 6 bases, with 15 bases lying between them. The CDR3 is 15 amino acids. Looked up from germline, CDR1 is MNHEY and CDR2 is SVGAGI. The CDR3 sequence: CASSYSFDTVSEQYF. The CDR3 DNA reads TGTGCCAGCAGTTACTCTTTCGACACGGTATCCGAGCAGTACTTC.

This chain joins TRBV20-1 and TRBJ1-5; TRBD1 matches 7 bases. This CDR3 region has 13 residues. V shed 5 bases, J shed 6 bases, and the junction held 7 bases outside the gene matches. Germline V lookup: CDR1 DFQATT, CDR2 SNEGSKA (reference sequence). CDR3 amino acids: CSARRGEAQPQHF. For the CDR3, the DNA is TGCAGTGCTCGCAGGGGGGAAGCTCAGCCCCAGCATTTT.

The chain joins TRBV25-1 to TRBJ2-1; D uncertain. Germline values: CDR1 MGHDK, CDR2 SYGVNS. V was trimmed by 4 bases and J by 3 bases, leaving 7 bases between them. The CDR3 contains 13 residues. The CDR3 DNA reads TGTGCCAGCAGTGCGGGCCGCTACAATGAGCAGTTCTTC. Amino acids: CASSAGRYNEQFF.

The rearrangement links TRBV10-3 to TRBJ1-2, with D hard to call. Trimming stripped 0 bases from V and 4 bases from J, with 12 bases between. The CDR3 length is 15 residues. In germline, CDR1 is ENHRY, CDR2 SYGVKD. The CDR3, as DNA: TGTGCCATCAGTGAGTCGTTGGAGAGCCTCTATGGCTACACCTTC. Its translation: CAISESLESLYGYTF.

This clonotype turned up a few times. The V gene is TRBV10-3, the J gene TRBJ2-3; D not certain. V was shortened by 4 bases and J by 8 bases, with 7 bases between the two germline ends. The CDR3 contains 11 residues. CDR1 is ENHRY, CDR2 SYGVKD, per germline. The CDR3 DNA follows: TGTGCCATCAGTGGGGCTTGTACGCAGTATTTT. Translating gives CAISGACTQYF.

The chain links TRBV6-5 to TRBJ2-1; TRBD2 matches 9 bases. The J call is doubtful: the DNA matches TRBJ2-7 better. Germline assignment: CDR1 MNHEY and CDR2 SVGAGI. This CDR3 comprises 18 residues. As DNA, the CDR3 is TGTGCCAGCAGTTACCCAATTACCGGGACTAGCAGTCACAATGAGCAGTACTTC. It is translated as CASSYPITGTSSHNEQYF.